These 8 T cell receptor beta chains share one sample of origin, sequenced in a study of T cell changes during pregnancy in multiple sclerosis. TCRdb's copy holds only in-frame clones and misses some; the assay was immunoSEQ multiplex PCR. The data hold some 100,000 clones, with roughly 92% observed a single time. This material consisted of peripheral blood, taken in the second trimester of pregnancy. These receptors originate from a female donor with multiple sclerosis, enrolled in a pregnancy study.

The V and J genes are TRBV30 and TRBJ1-1; 7 bases align to TRBD1. Germline CDR1 GTSNPN, CDR2 SVGIG (reference sequence). The CDR3 is made up of 12 amino acids. J gave up 5 bases and V 5 bases, and 5 bases lay outside the gene matches. CDR3 sequence (DNA): TGTGCCTGGGGTCCAGGGGGAACTGAAGCTTTCTTT. Its protein is CAWGPGGTEAFF.

The rearrangement links TRBV6-4 to TRBJ2-3, with a possible D match to TRBD1 (5 bases). Germline loops: CDR1 MRHNA, CDR2 SNTAGT. Trimming removed 8 bases at V and 3 bases at J, with 12 bases between. CDR3 size: 13 residues. The CDR3 DNA sequence: TGTGCCAGCGCAGGGAAGGAAACAGATACGCAGTATTTT. Its translation is CASAGKETDTQYF.

This sequence joins TRBV18 and TRBJ1-2; D ambiguous. Germline CDR1 reads KGHSH; CDR2 reads LQKENI. This CDR3 is 12 amino acids long. V was cut by 4 bases and J by 7 bases, with 10 bases left in between. Here the CDR3 reads CASSLTEGGYTF. CDR3 sequence (DNA): TGTGCCAGCTCACTTACGGAGGGTGGCTACACCTTC.

The J gene is TRBJ2-1, the V gene TRBV5-1; D gene uncertain. Germline loops: CDR1 SGHRS, CDR2 YFSETQ. Trimming removed 3 bases at V and 6 bases at J, with 13 bases between. The CDR3 runs 14 residues. The CDR3 region has the DNA TGCGCCAGCAGCTACCCTACTAACTCCAATGAGCAGTTCTTC. The encoded protein is CASSYPTNSNEQFF. The full variable domain, in which reference TRBV5-1 and TRBJ2-1 provide the parts outside the CDR3, is KAGVTQTPRYLIKTRGQQVTLSCSPISGHRSVSWYQQTPGQGLQFLFEYFSETQRNKGNFPGRFSGRQFSNSRSEMNVSTLELGDSALYLCASSYPTNSNEQFFGPGTRLTVL.

The J gene is TRBJ1-2, the V gene TRBV9; 8 bases line up with TRBD1. CDR3 length equals 14 residues. Trimming at V came to 3 bases and at J to 9 bases, leaving 10 bases not matched to a gene. Germline V lookup: CDR1 SGDLS, CDR2 YYNGEE. The CDR3 DNA reads as TGTGCCAGCAGCGGTACCGGGACAGGCTCCCGCTACACCTTC. It specifies CASSGTGTGSRYTF.

V gene TRBV19 combines with J gene TRBJ1-2; D unresolved. Per germline, CDR1 LNHDA and CDR2 SQIVND (reference sequence). This CDR3 contains 15 residues. V was cut by 6 bases and J by 0 bases, with 14 bases left in between. CDR3 nucleotides: TGTGCCAGTAGCGGAGGGCCTTTAGCTAACTATGGCTACACCTTC. It translates to CASSGGPLANYGYTF. The full variable domain, completed using reference TRBV19 and TRBJ1-2, is DGGITQSPKYLFRKEGQNVTLSCEQNLNHDAMYWYRQDPGQGLRLIYYSQIVNDFQKGDIAEGYSVSREKKESFPLTVTSAQKNPTAFYLCASSGGPLANYGYTFGSGTRLTVV.

The chain uses TRBV5-4 and TRBJ1-5; 9 nucleotides match TRBD1. CDR3 length: 15 residues. CDR1 SGHNT and CDR2 YYREEE come from the germline V gene (reference sequence). V was pared by 0 bases and J by 9 bases, with 7 bases of the junction left unmatched. The CDR3: CASSLDPGTGWPQHF. The DNA of the CDR3 is TGTGCCAGCAGCTTGGACCCCGGGACAGGGTGGCCCCAGCATTTT. Together with reference TRBV5-4 and TRBJ1-5, the CDR3 gives the full variable domain: ETGVTQSPTHLIKTRGQQVTLRCSSQSGHNTVSWYQQALGQGPQFIFQYYREEENGRGNFPPRFSGLQFPNYSSELNVNALELDDSALYLCASSLDPGTGWPQHFGDGTRLSIL.

The chain combines TRBV27 with TRBJ2-5; TRBD1 aligns across 9 bases. CDR1 is MNHEY and CDR2 is SMNVEV in the germline V gene (reference sequence). The ends lost 5 bases at V and 4 bases at J; junction bases unmatched: 8. This CDR3 is built from 15 residues. In nucleotides, the CDR3 is TGTGCCAGCAGTCCATCATACAGGGGGCGAGAGACCCAGTACTTC. Protein: CASSPSYRGRETQYF.